These T cell receptor beta chains were read from a single sample in a study of cytomegalovirus exposure and HLA in healthy donors. Data came from immunoSEQ multiplex PCR; TCRdb stores just in-frame clones and leaves some out. The sample holds some 140,000 clones, approximately 82% seen once. Sequences were obtained from PBMCs. The receptors were gathered from a man aged 40-50 years in good health and CMV-seronegative. Each CDR3 is given with its conserved first and last residue. A D gene is named only where the DNA matches it firmly. Expanded clones are given a class, and other clones once, few, many or no size at all.

NA	NA	TRBV5-6	TRBJ2-5	TGTGCCAGCAGCTTGGCCGGGAACCAAGAGACCCAGTACTTC	CASSLAGNQETQYF
NA	TRBD2	TRBV6-4	TRBJ2-1	TGTGCCAGCAGGCCTGTCCTAGCGGGAGGCCCCTACAATGAGCAGTTCTTC	CASRPVLAGGPYNEQFF
few	NA	TRBV5-1	TRBJ2-2	TGCGCCAGCAGCCTCGACTTAATTGCGAACACCGGGGAGCTGTTTTTT	CASSLDLIANTGELFF
NA	TRBD1	TRBV5-4	TRBJ2-7	TGTGCCAGCAGCTTCGGATTAGGGACAGGGAGCTCCTACGAGCAGTACTTC	CASSFGLGTGSSYEQYF
NA	NA	TRBV4-1	TRBJ1-5	TGCGCCAGCAGCCAAGATCACAATCAGCCCCAGCATTTT	CASSQDHNQPQHF
NA	TRBD2	TRBV27	TRBJ2-3	TGTGCCAGCAGTTTAGGACTAGCGACAGATACGCAGTATTTT	CASSLGLATDTQYF
NA	TRBD2	TRBV4-2	TRBJ2-1	TGTGCCAGCAGCCAAGAGAGGCCAGGACTAGCGACCAACAATGAGCAGTTCTTC	CASSQERPGLATNNEQFF
once	TRBD2	TRBV6-5	TRBJ2-7	TGTGCCAGCAGTTACCTCCGACTAGCGGGGAACTTTGAGCAGTACTTC	CASSYLRLAGNFEQYF
NA	NA	TRBV5-6	TRBJ1-1	TGTGCCAGCAGCTGGAACAGGGAAGCTGAAGCTTTCTTT	CASSWNREAEAFF
NA	NA	TRBV2	TRBJ2-2	TGTGCCAGCAGTGAAGCCCTAAGGGAGCTGTTTTTT	CASSEALRELFF
NA	NA	TRBV6-5	TRBJ2-4	TGTGCCAGCGCTACTTCCAACAGGGCCCTGATTATTCAGTACTTC	CASATSNRALIIQYF
NA	NA	TRBV5-1	TRBJ1-4	TGCGCCAGCAGCTTGGCCGCGACAGCTAATGAAAAACTGTTTTTT	CASSLAATANEKLFF
once	TRBD2	TRBV7-9	TRBJ2-7	TGTGCCAGCAGCTTAGACGCTAGCGGGAGATACGAGCAGTACTTC	CASSLDASGRYEQYF
NA	NA	TRBV9	TRBJ2-2	TGTGCCAGCAGCATCCACACGAACACCGGGGAGCTGTTTTTT	CASSIHTNTGELFF
NA	NA	TRBV5-8	TRBJ2-7	TGTGCCAGCACAAGGACTCCTTACGAGCAGTACTTC	CASTRTPYEQYF
NA	NA	TRBV28	TRBJ1-2	TGTGCCAGCATGGGGCAGGGAGGTGGCTACACCTTC	CASMGQGGGYTF
NA	NA	TRBV19	TRBJ1-2	TGTGCCAGTACCCAACGGGGGGAGGACTATGGCTACACCTTC	CASTQRGEDYGYTF
NA	TRBD2	TRBV19	TRBJ2-2	TGTGCCAGTACAAGCGGGAGGCAAACCGGGGAGCTGTTTTTT	CASTSGRQTGELFF
NA	TRBD2	TRBV7-9	TRBJ2-5	TGTGCCAGCAGCTTTAGCATTCCCACAGGACTAGCGGAAGAGACCCAGTACTTC	CASSFSIPTGLAEETQYF
few	NA	TRBV5-1	TRBJ2-3	TGCGCCAGCAGCTTGGGCGGATTCACAGATACGCAGTATTTT	CASSLGGFTDTQYF
few	NA	TRBV5-1	TRBJ2-7	TGCGCCAGCCCTCGGGTACATTCCTACGAGCAGTACTTC	CASPRVHSYEQYF
few	NA	TRBV11-2	TRBJ2-3	TGTGCCAGCAGCTTAGAGCGGGGGCCCACAGATACGCAGTATTTT	CASSLERGPTDTQYF
NA	TRBD1	TRBV5-1	TRBJ1-2	TGCGCCAGCAGCTTGGAGTGGGACAGGGGCCTCGGCTACACCTTC	CASSLEWDRGLGYTF
NA	TRBD1	TRBV6-5	TRBJ1-1	TGTGCCAGCAGTTACACGACAGGGGGCACTGAAGCTTTCTTT	CASSYTTGGTEAFF
NA	NA	TRBV9	TRBJ2-5	TGTGCCAGCAGCTCACGACACTTCTCAGAGACCCAGTACTTC	CASSSRHFSETQYF
NA	TRBD2	TRBV5-1	TRBJ2-2	TGCGCCAGCAGCTTGTCTAGCGGGAACACCGGGGAGCTGTTTTTT	CASSLSSGNTGELFF
once	TRBD1	TRBV7-9	TRBJ2-7	TGTTCCAGCAGCTTAGATCCGGGACAGCCCTCCTACGAGCAGTACTTC	CSSSLDPGQPSYEQYF
NA	TRBD1	TRBV19	TRBJ1-5	TGTGCCAGTAGTAGGGGACAGCCGAATCAGCCCCAGCATTTT	CASSRGQPNQPQHF
NA	TRBD2	TRBV7-6	TRBJ2-1	TGTGCCAGCAGCCTTAATAGCGGGGGCTTGGGCAATGAGCAGTTCTTC	CASSLNSGGLGNEQFF
once	NA	TRBV5-4	TRBJ2-1	TGTGCCAGCAGCAGGACGGCGGGGTCTGGGGAGCAGTTCTTC	CASSRTAGSGEQFF
NA	TRBD2	TRBV9	TRBJ2-5	TGTGCCAGCAGCCTCGGGACTAGCCATGGGGAGACCCAGTACTTC	CASSLGTSHGETQYF
NA	NA	TRBV28	TRBJ1-6	TGTGCCAGCAGTTTATTCCCGCGGGGTTCACCCCTCCACTTT	CASSLFPRGSPLHF
NA	TRBD1	TRBV13	TRBJ2-7	TGTGCCAGCAGCTCCACAGGGGGCGACGCCTACGAGCAGTACTTC	CASSSTGGDAYEQYF
NA	TRBD2	TRBV29-1	TRBJ2-5	TGCAGCGTTGGGCGGGGGGTCACGGAGACCCAGTACTTC	CSVGRGVTETQYF
once	NA	TRBV7-9	TRBJ1-2	TGTTCCAGCAGCTACAGCTATGGCTACACCTTC	CSSSYSYGYTF
NA	NA	TRBV10-3	TRBJ2-1	TGTGCCACCGCCGAGACAGGAGGTATCAATGAGCAGTTCTTC	CATAETGGINEQFF
NA	NA	TRBV2	TRBJ2-3	TGTGGTGCACTGGGCCGAAGCACAGATACGCAGTATTTT	CGALGRSTDTQYF
NA	NA	TRBV7-2	TRBJ1-2	TGTGCCAGCAGCTTTCAGGGGACGAATGGCTACACCTTC	CASSFQGTNGYTF
NA	NA	TRBV9	TRBJ2-1	TGTGCCAGCAGCGTAGGTAATAATGAGCAGTTCTTC	CASSVGNNEQFF
NA	NA	TRBV5-4	TRBJ2-7	TGTGCCAGCAGCTTCAGGGGCTCCTACGAGCAGTACTTC	CASSFRGSYEQYF
NA	NA	TRBV7-2	TRBJ1-2	TGTGCCAGCAGCTTAAGTACAGCTTTCTATGGCTACACCTTC	CASSLSTAFYGYTF
NA	TRBD2	TRBV10-3	TRBJ2-2	TGTGCCATCACGGGACTAGCGGGAGGGCCTGACGGGGAGCTGTTTTTT	CAITGLAGGPDGELFF
NA	TRBD1	TRBV15	TRBJ1-3	TGTGCCACCAGCAGAGAGGCAGGGGGTGGAAACACCATATATTTT	CATSREAGGGNTIYF
NA	TRBD2	TRBV18	TRBJ2-1	TGTGCCAGCTCACCCGGGCTAGCGGGAGTCTACAATGAGCAGTTCTTC	CASSPGLAGVYNEQFF
NA	NA	TRBV29-1	TRBJ2-3	TGCAGCGTTGACCAACTAGCCCCAGATACGCAGTATTTT	CSVDQLAPDTQYF
NA	NA	TRBV28	TRBJ1-1	TGTGCCAGCAGTTTGGACACCCCGAGGACTGAAGCTTTCTTT	CASSLDTPRTEAFF
NA	TRBD2	TRBV7-2	TRBJ2-3	TGTGCCAGCAGCGCCTCCGGGACTAGCGGGATAGGTACAGATACGCAGTATTTT	CASSASGTSGIGTDTQYF
NA	TRBD2	TRBV2	TRBJ2-1	TGTGCCAGCAACGCGCGGGGGACCTACAATGAGCAGTTCTTC	CASNARGTYNEQFF
NA	NA	TRBV9	TRBJ2-1	TGTGCCAGCAGCGTAGAAGGTAGCGCTGGCAATGAGCAGTTCTTC	CASSVEGSAGNEQFF
few	NA	TRBV30	TRBJ1-1	TGTGCCTGGAGTGTAGACGCAGGGATAGTTTTCTTT	CAWSVDAGIVFF
NA	TRBD1	TRBV11-2	TRBJ1-2	TGTGCCAGCAGCTCAGGGGGCAGGCAGGACTATGGCTACACCTTC	CASSSGGRQDYGYTF
NA	NA	TRBV5-6	TRBJ2-6	TGTGCCAGCAGCTTACCAGGGGGGAAAACTGGGGCCAACGTCCTGACTTTC	CASSLPGGKTGANVLTF
NA	NA	TRBV4-1	TRBJ2-1	TGCGCCAGCAGCCAAACAGGATTTGAGCAGTTCTTC	CASSQTGFEQFF
NA	NA	TRBV6-6	TRBJ2-7	TGTGCCAGCAGTTACTCACAGGAGAGCTCCTACGAGCAGTACTTC	CASSYSQESSYEQYF
NA	TRBD2	TRBV5-4	TRBJ2-2	TGTGCCAGCAGCCAGAAGGGACTAGCGGGAGGAACCGGGGAGCTGTTTTTT	CASSQKGLAGGTGELFF
NA	NA	TRBV21-1	TRBJ2-1	TGTGCCAGCAGCAAAAACCCGGGGACAGCCTACAATGAGCAGTTCTTC	CASSKNPGTAYNEQFF
once	NA	TRBV19	TRBJ1-5	TGTGCCAGTAGTATATGGAGGGGACCTAGCAATCAGCCCCAGCATTTT	CASSIWRGPSNQPQHF
NA	TRBD2	TRBV6-4	TRBJ2-5	TGTGCCAGCAGTGACGTGTGGTGGGACAGATCTCGACTAGCGGGAGGTCAAGAGACCCAGTACTTC	CASSDVWWDRSRLAGGQETQYF
NA	NA	TRBV7-3	TRBJ2-2	TGTGCCAGCAGCCCCCCGACAAGTTCGAACACCGGGGAGCTGTTTTTT	CASSPPTSSNTGELFF